Shown below are 13 T cell receptor beta chains from a single sample sequenced in a study of CD8 T cells in ankylosing spondylitis. TCRdb reanalysed the 5' RACE reads using MiXCR and keeps one entry per CDR3 protein. The table has about 240,000 distinct CDR3 sequences, around 9.2% seen once. Sequenced input: blood, either unsorted or a sorted T cell fraction (not recorded which). These receptors all come from a male donor with ankylosing spondylitis or in good health (not recorded which).

This clonotype was seen repeatedly, ten times or more. The chain couples TRBV11-1 to TRBJ2-3, with D maybe TRBD2 (6 bases). This CDR3 has 20 amino acids. Germline CDR1 SGHAT, CDR2 FQDESV (reference sequence). The ends were cut back, 5 bases at V and 2 bases at J, with 29 bases in the middle. In DNA, the CDR3 is TGTGCCAGCAGCCCCCCCTTGTCTGGGACTCGAAGGAGAGACACAGATACGCAGTATTTT. Residues: CASSPPLSGTRRRDTDTQYF. Variable domain in full (rest from reference TRBV11-1 and TRBJ2-3): EAEVAQSPRYKITEKSQAVAFWCDPISGHATLYWYRQILGQGPELLVQFQDESVVDDSQLPKDRFSAERLKGVDSTLKIQPAELGDSAMYLCASSPPLSGTRRRDTDTQYFGPGTRLTVL.

CDR3 nucleotides: TGTGCCAGCAGCAGAGGACAGGGTGGCACAGATACGCAGTATTTT. It is translated as CASSRGQGGTDTQYF. The gene calls are TRBV7-9 and TRBJ2-3, with 8 bases matching TRBD1. The CDR3 spans 15 residues. Trimming at V came to 5 bases and at J to 1 base, leaving 5 bases not matched to a gene. Germline V gene lookup returns CDR1 SEHNR and CDR2 FQNEAQ (reference sequence).

This clonotype has ten or more counts. This chain uses TRBV6-2 or TRBV6-3 with TRBJ1-1; no clear D. V lost 2 bases to trimming and J lost 2 bases, with 9 bases between them. CDR1 is MNHEY and CDR2 is SVGEGT in the germline V gene. The CDR3 runs to 14 residues. The CDR3: CASSYGVGNTEAFF. The CDR3 DNA follows: TGTGCCAGCAGTTACGGGGTAGGAAACACTGAAGCTTTCTTT.

This chain links TRBV20-1 with TRBJ1-2, with 9 bases aligning to TRBD1. CDR1 is DFQATT, CDR2 SNEGSKA, per germline (reference sequence). This CDR3 spans 13 amino acids. V gave up 3 bases and J gave up 8 bases; unmatched junction bases: 7. The CDR3 nucleotides read TGCAGTGCTAGTGTTCGGACAGGGGAAGGCTACACCTTC. Translation: CSASVRTGEGYTF.

This clonotype was detected ten times or more. The V gene is TRBV4-3, the J gene TRBJ1-6, with D possibly being TRBD1 (6 bases). The CDR3 runs 14 residues. The germline V gene has CDR1 LGHNA and CDR2 YSLEER. V shed 4 bases and J shed 7 bases, with 11 bases lying between them. CDR3 sequence (DNA): TGCGCCAGCAGCCTCTGGACAGCCAATTCACCCCTCCACTTT. This gives the protein CASSLWTANSPLHF.

In this sample, this clonotype turned up many times. This chain joins TRBV28 and TRBJ2-3; no firm D call. The V end lost 6 bases, the J end lost 2 bases, and 6 bases lay between the germline ends. The V gene's germline CDR1 is MDHEN and CDR2 SYDVKM. This CDR3 region has 12 residues. For the CDR3, the DNA is TGTGCCAGCAGAGTATCCACAGATACGCAGTATTTT. Translating it yields CASRVSTDTQYF.

In this sample, this clonotype turned up many times. This chain links TRBV12-3 or TRBV12-4 with TRBJ1-1, with unresolved D. Trimming removed 4 bases from V and 1 base from J, with 19 bases in between. This CDR3 contains 17 residues. The CDR3 nucleotides are TGTGCCAGCAGTTCCGCAGGAGGCGTGGGAAAGAACACTGAAGCTTTCTTT. Residues: CASSSAGGVGKNTEAFF.

This chain links TRBV5-5 with TRBJ2-2, with D unclear. The CDR3 loop spans 16 amino acids. Germline CDR1 and CDR2: SGHKS and YYEKEE (reference sequence). V was pared by 0 bases and J by 1 base, with 10 bases between. CDR3 residues: CASSLAETRNTGELFF. CDR3 DNA: TGTGCCAGCAGCTTGGCCGAGACCCGGAACACCGGGGAGCTGTTTTTT.

This clonotype has just a few counts. CDR3 nucleotide sequence: TGTGCCACCAGCAGTGACAGGGACACTGAAGCTTTCTTT. This translates into CATSSDRDTEAFF. The chain employs TRBV15 and TRBJ1-1; TRBD1 aligns across 7 bases. The length of the CDR3 is 13 residues. With V trimmed by 3 bases and J by 3 bases, 1 base remained unmatched. From germline, CDR1 is LNHNV and CDR2 YYDKDF (reference sequence).

This clonotype was counted ten times or more. CDR3 sequence (DNA): TGCAGTGCTAGTGCGTTTCTAGCGGAATCCTACGAGCAGTACTTC. Encoded protein: CSASAFLAESYEQYF. The V and J genes are TRBV20-1 and TRBJ2-7, with 7 bases fitting TRBD2. Germline lookup yields CDR1 DFQATT and CDR2 SNEGSKA (reference sequence). Germline trimming cut 3 bases from V and 1 base from J; bases unmatched to any gene: 9. This CDR3 spans 15 amino acids.

This clonotype was observed at least ten times. This chain links TRBV4-3 with TRBJ2-5; D gene uncertain. The length of the CDR3 is 13 residues. Trimming removed 4 bases from V and 2 bases from J, with 8 bases in between. Germline CDR1 and CDR2: LGHNA and YSLEER. The CDR3 coding sequence is TGCGCCAGCAGCCGGGCAGATCAAGAGACCCAGTACTTC. Translating it yields CASSRADQETQYF.

This clonotype was seen repeatedly, ten times or more. The rearrangement uses TRBV7-2 and TRBJ2-3; possibly TRBD1 or TRBD2 for D (5 bases each). The V end was cut by 2 bases, the J end by 4 bases, with 13 bases between. The CDR3 consists of 15 residues. CDR1 SGHTA and CDR2 FQGNSA come from the germline V gene. The CDR3 region has the DNA TGTGCCAGCAGCTTAAGAGGGGCTGGGGCAGATACGCAGTATTTT. Translating it yields CASSLRGAGADTQYF.

This clonotype was seen a single time. Possible read error: a much larger clone is one base away. V and J are TRBV5-1 and TRBJ1-1; D gene ambiguous. The CDR3 sequence is 11 residues long. Germline-derived CDR1 and CDR2 are SGHRS and YFSETQ. The DNA of the CDR3 is TGTACCAGCAGCTTGATTCGAGAAGCTTTCTTT. This sequence encodes CTSSLIREAFF.